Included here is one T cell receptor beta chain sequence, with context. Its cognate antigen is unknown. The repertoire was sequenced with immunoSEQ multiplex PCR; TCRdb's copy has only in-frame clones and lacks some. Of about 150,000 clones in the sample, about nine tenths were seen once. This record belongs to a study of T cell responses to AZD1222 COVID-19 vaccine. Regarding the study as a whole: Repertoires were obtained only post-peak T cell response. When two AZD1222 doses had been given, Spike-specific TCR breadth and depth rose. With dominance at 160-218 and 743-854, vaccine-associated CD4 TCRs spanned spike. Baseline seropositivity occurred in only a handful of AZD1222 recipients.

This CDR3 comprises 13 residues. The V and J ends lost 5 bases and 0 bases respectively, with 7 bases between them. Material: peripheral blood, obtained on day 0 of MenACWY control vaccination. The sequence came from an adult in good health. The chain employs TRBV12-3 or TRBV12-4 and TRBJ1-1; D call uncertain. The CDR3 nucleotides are TGTGCCAGCAGTAGACTGATGAACACTGAAGCTTTCTTT. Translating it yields CASSRLMNTEAFF.